A selection of T cell receptor beta chains follows, all from one sample in a study of cytomegalovirus exposure and HLA in healthy donors. Libraries were prepared by immunoSEQ multiplex PCR; TCRdb keeps only in-frame clonotypes and omits some of them. The table lists some 62,000 clones. The sequencing sample was made of PBMCs. The receptors derive from a man aged 30-40 years in good health and CMV-seropositive. The CDR3 runs from the conserved cysteine through the conserved F or W. The order of the fields is J gene, D gene, V gene, CDR3 protein, CDR3 DNA. The D gene is left open where the match is weak.

>TRBJ1-1|TRBD1|TRBV4-2
CASSPATGENTEAFF
TGTGCCAGCAGCCCGGCGACAGGGGAGAACACTGAAGCTTTCTTT
>TRBJ1-2|-|TRBV28
CASRGSYGYTF
TGTGCCAGCAGGGGGAGTTATGGCTACACCTTC
>TRBJ2-7|-|TRBV30
CAWNGDPGEQYF
TGTGCCTGGAATGGAGACCCGGGCGAGCAGTACTTC
>TRBJ2-5|TRBD1|TRBV5-1
CASSLDRGGETQYF
TGCGCCAGCAGCTTGGACAGGGGCGGGGAGACCCAGTACTTC
>TRBJ2-1|-|TRBV5-4
CASSSLRDNNEQFF
TGTGCCAGCAGCTCGCTCCGGGACAACAATGAGCAGTTCTTC
>TRBJ2-5|-|TRBV9
CASSVWGRYQETQYF
TGTGCCAGCAGCGTATGGGGGCGTTACCAAGAGACCCAGTACTTC
>TRBJ1-5|-|TRBV19
CASNREWQPQHF
TGTGCCAGTAACCGGGAGTGGCAGCCCCAGCATTTT
>TRBJ2-7|TRBD1|TRBV4-1
CASSQEGTGAYEQYF
TGCGCCAGCAGCCAGGAAGGGACAGGGGCTTACGAGCAGTACTTC
>TRBJ2-3|TRBD2|TRBV6-5
CASDRIAGGTDTQYF
TGTGCCAGCGATCGAATAGCGGGAGGCACAGATACGCAGTATTTT
>TRBJ2-7|TRBD1|TRBV2
CASNTGQAAREQYF
TGTGCCAGCAATACGGGACAGGCTGCTAGAGAGCAGTACTTC
>TRBJ2-1|TRBD2|TRBV7-2
CASSLQLRGANNEQFF
TGTGCCAGCAGCTTACAGCTGCGGGGGGCAAACAATGAGCAGTTCTTC
>TRBJ1-5|-|TRBV29-1
CSVALFGTNQPQHF
TGCAGCGTTGCTCTATTCGGGACTAATCAGCCCCAGCATTTT
>TRBJ2-2|-|TRBV6-6
CASSTSQAGTGELFF
TGTGCCAGCAGTACCTCCCAGGCGGGGACCGGGGAGCTGTTTTTT
>TRBJ2-2|TRBD2|TRBV10-3
CAIMTSGNTGELFF
TGTGCCATCATGACTAGCGGGAATACCGGGGAGCTGTTTTTT
>TRBJ1-4|-|TRBV30
CAWRTAGAATNEKLFF
TGTGCCTGGAGGACAGCTGGGGCAGCAACTAATGAAAAACTGTTTTTT
>TRBJ1-4|TRBD1|TRBV4-1
CASSQEDRGSEKLFF
TGCGCCAGCAGCCAAGAGGACAGGGGATCCGAAAAACTGTTTTTT
>TRBJ2-2|TRBD2|TRBV9
CASSAASGGGTGELFF
TGTGCCAGCAGCGCCGCTAGCGGGGGGGGTACCGGGGAGCTGTTTTTT
>TRBJ2-7|-|TRBV6-1
CASSEDWRRTFYEQYF
TGTGCCAGCAGTGAAGATTGGCGCAGGACATTCTACGAGCAGTACTTC
>TRBJ1-1|-|TRBV6-6
CASSYGGETEAFF
TGTGCCAGCAGTTACGGCGGGGAAACTGAAGCTTTCTTT
>TRBJ2-1|-|TRBV4-1
CASSLERSDNEQFF
TGCGCCAGCAGCCTGGAGCGCTCCGACAATGAGCAGTTCTTC
>TRBJ1-5|TRBD1|TRBV19
CASSSRYRDRAQPQHF
TGTGCCAGTAGTTCCCGTTACCGGGACAGGGCACAGCCCCAGCATTTT
>TRBJ2-5|TRBD2|TRBV25-1
CASTGTGGAAETQYF
TGTGCCAGCACCGGGACGGGGGGGGCCGCAGAGACCCAGTACTTC
>TRBJ2-7|-|TRBV21-1
CASSAWTRKDEQYF
TGTGCCAGCAGCGCTTGGACTAGAAAAGACGAGCAGTACTTC